The 14 T cell receptor beta chains below were found in one sample sequenced in a study of cytomegalovirus exposure and HLA in healthy donors. The study ran its PCR with 60 Vbeta and 13 Jbeta primers. Generated by immunoSEQ multiplex PCR, the TCRdb table keeps only in-frame clones and is missing some. The sample lists some 150,000 clones, approximately 85% occurring once. The material sequenced was PBMCs. These receptors were obtained from a man aged 45-65 years in good health and CMV-seropositive.

In its sample, this clone was seen a few times. This chain uses TRBV9 with TRBJ2-3; tentative D call: TRBD2 (5 bases). Per germline, CDR1 SGDLS and CDR2 YYNGEE. This CDR3 region has 14 residues. V was cut by 0 bases and J by 4 bases, with 9 bases left in between. The CDR3 DNA follows: TGTGCCAGCAGCGTAGCGGGGTCGTCAGATACGCAGTATTTT. Its protein is CASSVAGSSDTQYF.

J is TRBJ2-7 and V is TRBV4-2, with TRBD2 matching 11 bases. The CDR3 is made up of 16 amino acids. Per germline, CDR1 LGHNA and CDR2 YNFKEQ. V was clipped by 4 bases and J by 5 bases; unmatched bases: 10. CDR3 in amino acids: CASSRLTSGSTDEQYF. The CDR3 bases are TGTGCCAGCAGCCGCCTTACTAGCGGGAGTACCGACGAGCAGTACTTC.

The chain carries TRBV28 and TRBJ2-7, with D possibly matching TRBD1 (6 bases). The V end lost 3 bases, the J end lost 4 bases, and 7 bases lay between the germline ends. CDR1 is MDHEN, CDR2 SYDVKM, per germline. This CDR3 has 12 residues. The CDR3 nucleotides are TGTGCCAGCAGTTTCCAGGGGTACGAGCAGTACTTC. Translation: CASSFQGYEQYF.

This chain connects TRBV28 to TRBJ2-7, with D perhaps matching TRBD2 (5 bases). The V end was cut by 4 bases, the J end by 7 bases, with 8 bases between. This CDR3 contains 11 residues. The germline CDR1 and CDR2 sequences are MDHEN and SYDVKM. DNA of the CDR3: TGTGCCAGCAGTTCGACGGGGGAGCAGTACTTC. Encoded protein: CASSSTGEQYF.

The chain has TRBV19 and TRBJ2-7; TRBD2 aligns across 13 bases. The CDR3 covers 15 residues. Germline V gene lookup returns CDR1 LNHDA and CDR2 SQIVND (reference sequence). The J segment lost 3 bases and the V segment lost 4 bases, leaving 3 bases of the junction unmatched. The CDR3 sequence: CASSSWTSGGYEQYF. CDR3 coding DNA: TGTGCCAGTAGTAGCTGGACTAGCGGGGGCTACGAGCAGTACTTC.

A word on this clone: Its ends do not fully match the called genes, so a read error is possible. The chain employs TRBV6-5 and TRBJ2-7; 7 bases are a match to TRBD2. The germline V gene encodes CDR1 MNHEY and CDR2 SVGAGI. This CDR3 is 13 amino acids long. This CDR3 is CASSYRAGGLLGF. For the CDR3, the DNA is TGTGCCAGCAGTTACCGAGCTGGGGGACTACTGGGGTTC.

The chain uses TRBV6-1 and TRBJ2-5; possibly TRBD2 for D (5 bases). Trimming cost V 6 bases and J 0 bases, with 14 bases left between them. Germline values: CDR1 MNHNS, CDR2 SASEGT. This CDR3 has 15 residues. CDR3 DNA: TGTGCCAGCAGCCCAAACGAGGGTTACCAAGAGACCCAGTACTTC. Residues: CASSPNEGYQETQYF.

The rearrangement links TRBV5-4 to TRBJ1-1; TRBD1 might be the D (6 bases). Germline CDR1 is SGHNT and CDR2 is YYREEE (reference sequence). V was clipped by 5 bases and J by 5 bases, with 16 bases between them. The length of the CDR3 is 14 residues. Written as DNA, the CDR3 is TGTGCCAGCAGGCCACAGGGATCCGAAACTGAAGCTTTCTTT. Amino acid sequence: CASRPQGSETEAFF.

The CDR3 nucleotides read TGTGCCAGTAGTATGGGCTCATACTACAATGAGCAGTTCTTC. Residues: CASSMGSYYNEQFF. The rearrangement joins TRBV19 to TRBJ2-1; D remains ambiguous. V lost 3 bases and J 3 bases, leaving 9 bases between the germline ends. Germline CDR1 reads LNHDA; CDR2 reads SQIVND (reference sequence). The CDR3 runs to 14 residues. The full variable domain, in which reference TRBV19 and TRBJ2-1 provide the parts outside the CDR3, is DGGITQSPKYLFRKEGQNVTLSCEQNLNHDAMYWYRQDPGQGLRLIYYSQIVNDFQKGDIAEGYSVSREKKESFPLTVTSAQKNPTAFYLCASSMGSYYNEQFFGPGTRLTVL.

The chain carries TRBV14 and TRBJ1-1; D unclear. V lost 0 bases, J lost 1 base, and 9 bases lay in between. Germline lookup yields CDR1 SGHDN and CDR2 FVKESK. CDR3 length: 15 residues. The CDR3 DNA reads as TGTGCCAGCAGCCAAGAACTCCCACCGAACACTGAAGCTTTCTTT. It codes for CASSQELPPNTEAFF.

This clone was counted between two and nine times. The V gene is TRBV6-7, the J gene TRBJ1-2, with 10 bases aligning to TRBD1. TRBV6-7 has ORF status, its function being uncertain. Trimming cost V 0 bases and J 6 bases; bases outside gene matches: 10. The CDR3 runs 17 residues. The CDR3 coding sequence is TGTGCCAGCAGTTACTCGAACCGTATGACAGGGGGCGATGGCTACACCTTC. Amino acids: CASSYSNRMTGGDGYTF.

The rearrangement joins TRBV7-8 to TRBJ2-1; D call uncertain. The germline V gene encodes CDR1 SGHVS and CDR2 FQNEAQ. The CDR3 sequence is 15 residues long. The V end lost 7 bases, the J end lost 2 bases, and 15 bases lay between the germline ends. The DNA of the CDR3 is TGTGCCAGCACAGTACGTGACAAGACCTACAATGAGCAGTTCTTC. Encoded protein: CASTVRDKTYNEQFF.

The rearrangement uses TRBV4-1 and TRBJ1-5; the match to TRBD1 covers 8 bases. The V and J ends lost 0 bases and 8 bases, in that order; junction bases with no gene match: 12. Germline-derived CDR1 and CDR2 are MGHRA and YSYEKL. The CDR3 is 17 amino acids. CDR3 in amino acids: CASSQDFRQGAREPQHF. CDR3 sequence (DNA): TGCGCCAGCAGCCAAGACTTCCGGCAGGGGGCGAGGGAGCCCCAGCATTTT.

This sequence joins TRBV28 and TRBJ2-2, with 9 bases that match TRBD1. The V segment lost 8 bases and the J segment 4 bases; nucleotides outside the gene matches: 8. From germline, CDR1 is MDHEN and CDR2 SYDVKM. The CDR3 spans 15 residues. CDR3 region: CASGKGQGPTGELFF. The CDR3 region has the DNA TGTGCCAGCGGTAAGGGACAGGGTCCCACCGGGGAGCTGTTTTTT.